This T cell receptor beta chain was sequenced for a study of T-cell memory formation after mild COVID-19. Findings and caveats of the study: Researchers could not confirm that second-wave clones peaking on day 37 targeted SARS-CoV-2. Clones contracting over day 15 to 85 were CD4/CD8 balanced, with later expanders leaning CD4+.

This CDR3 has 12 residues. Trimming took 1 base from V and 10 from J, leaving 10 bases between them. CDR1 is SGHVS and CDR2 is FQNEAQ in the germline V gene. Remarks on this clonotype: What it recognizes is unknown.

MiXCR, applied by TCRdb to the 5' RACE reads, yields one record per CDR3 protein. The sample lists about 450,000 distinct CDR3 sequences, around 22% occurring once. The sequenced sample consisted of PBMCs or a T cell subset sorted from them (not recorded which). The J gene is TRBJ1-2, the V gene TRBV7-8, with no clear D. The clonotype was recovered from an adult woman who had mild COVID-19 (a few samples of this study predate the infection). Cell type and time point are not known. CDR3 sequence (DNA): TGTGCCAGCAGCTTAGGGATTATGGCCTACACCTTC. This translates into CASSLGIMAYTF.